This passage covers 3 T cell receptor beta chains from one sample sequenced in a study of radiation and T cells in renal cell carcinoma. Time point specified: blood 4 weeks post-SBRT, at nephrectomy. Noted treatment: 15 Gy SBRT to primary tumor, nephrectomy 4 weeks later. The assay was immunoSEQ multiplex PCR, and TCRdb's table has in-frame clones only and misses some. The table records about 90,000 clones, around four fifths of them present only once. The sequenced sample was blood, obtained from a patient whose treatment included radiotherapy and nephrectomy. These receptor sequences come from a man aged 50 to 60 with renal cell carcinoma.

The chain combines TRBV7-2 with TRBJ1-2; D is possibly TRBD1 (5 bases). Per germline, CDR1 SGHTA and CDR2 FQGNSA. The CDR3 consists of 15 residues. V lost 1 base to trimming and J lost 1 base, with 10 bases between them. DNA of the CDR3: TGTGCCAGCAGCTTAGGTCCAGGGTTTAACTATGGCTACACCTTC. It is translated as CASSLGPGFNYGYTF. The full variable domain, in which reference TRBV7-2 and TRBJ1-2 provide the parts outside the CDR3, is GAGVSQSPSNKVTEKGKDVELRCDPISGHTALYWYRQSLGQGLEFLIYFQGNSAPDKSGLPSDRFSAERTGGSVSTLTIQRTQQEDSAVYLCASSLGPGFNYGYTFGSGTRLTVV.

The chain employs TRBV4-1 and TRBJ2-1; TRBD1 might be the D (5 bases). This CDR3 spans 15 amino acids. Trimming left V 3 bases short and J 7 bases short, with 16 bases between. Germline V gene sequence: CDR1 MGHRA, CDR2 YSYEKL. The CDR3 sequence: CASSHREGSANEQFF. The CDR3 bases are TGCGCCAGCAGCCACAGGGAAGGGTCAGCGAATGAGCAGTTCTTC.

This chain links TRBV5-4 with TRBJ1-1, with 8 bases that match TRBD1. The CDR3 extends over 15 amino acids. The germline V gene encodes CDR1 SGHNT and CDR2 YYREEE (reference sequence). Losses at the gene ends were 4 bases for V and 0 bases for J; bases not matched to a gene: 5. The CDR3: CASSTGGPMNTEAFF. The CDR3 region has the DNA TGTGCCAGCAGCACAGGGGGACCGATGAACACTGAAGCTTTCTTT.